This TCR beta chain was retrieved from a study of early T cells in non-severe SARS-CoV-2 infection. For the study at large: Sequencing used unsorted whole-blood bulk RNA, so chains lack pairing.

Trimming pared 8 bases from V and 4 bases from J, leaving 14 bases between. The CDR3 extends over 12 amino acids. Germline CDR1 is SQVTM and CDR2 is ANQGSEA. Each cDNA molecule carried a unique molecular identifier. Each CDR3 protein is one row after TCRdb ran MiXCR on the 5' RACE reads. The sample has about 130,000 distinct CDR3 sequences, about 15% seen once; the top ten hold just over 20%. This clonotype has only a few counts. Its specificity is unknown. General study findings and limits: VDJdb matching favored anti-spike CD8 responses, missing private and CD4 specificities.

This TCR was sampled from an adult who was a healthcare worker with PCR-confirmed SARS-CoV-2 infection or an uninfected control (not recorded which). The V call is TRBV29-1, the J call TRBJ1-1; D unclear. Sequenced sample: whole blood. CDR3 sequence reads: CSFSSRVTEAFF. The CDR3 nucleotides are TGCAGCTTTTCAAGTCGGGTCACTGAAGCTTTCTTT.